The clone carrying this T cell receptor beta chain was seen more than once but under ten times. Libraries were prepared by immunoSEQ multiplex PCR; TCRdb keeps only in-frame clonotypes and omits some of them. The sample has under 55,000 clones, 70% to 85% seen once. The sample originates from a study of blood T cell repertoires in COVID-19. This CDR3 has 18 residues. The sequencing input was peripheral blood. V gene TRBV21-1 combines with J gene TRBJ1-2; TRBD1 is taken as the D call from the table, unchecked against the DNA. TRBV21-1 is given as a pseudogene. The clonotype originates from an elderly woman with acute or convalescent COVID-19. The CDR3 DNA is TGTGCCAGCAGCAAAAAAAGGTTCAACAGGGGAAAGGGGGATGGCTACACCTTC. It translates to CASSKKRFNRGKGDGYTF.